The rows below give T cell receptor beta chains drawn from one sample of a study of blood T cell repertoires in COVID-19. Method: immunoSEQ multiplex PCR; TCRdb's copy keeps in-frame clones and lacks some. The sample includes about 130,000 clones, less than 90% seen only once; the top ten take about 2.5%. Specimen: PBMCs or T cells enriched from blood (not recorded which). The receptor set was obtained from a woman aged 50 to 65 who had recovered from COVID-19. Both conserved end residues are part of each CDR3. A D gene is named only where the DNA matches it firmly. Clone size is stated in some rows and not others, as once, few, many or a class when expanded.

V,length,size,J,D,DNA,CDR3
TRBV6-4,14,once,TRBJ2-2,TRBD1,TGTGCCAGCAGTGAAGGACAGGGCGCCGGGGAGCTGTTTTTT,CASSEGQGAGELFF
TRBV7-2,17,NA,TRBJ2-3,TRBD2,TGTGCCAGCAGCTCGCGACTAGCGGGGGGTTTGCGAGATACGCAGTATTTT,CASSSRLAGGLRDTQYF
TRBV9,16,NA,TRBJ1-2,TRBD1,TGTGCCAGCAGCGTAGATAGGACAGGGGACTTCTATGGCTACACCTTC,CASSVDRTGDFYGYTF
TRBV2,14,once,TRBJ1-3,TRBD1,TGTGCCAGCAGAAGACAGGGAACTGGAAACACCATATATTTT,CASRRQGTGNTIYF
TRBV9,16,NA,TRBJ2-7,NA,TGTGCCAGCAGCGACGCAGTGGGGGGGGCTTCCTACGAGCAGTACTTC,CASSDAVGGASYEQYF
TRBV19,15,NA,TRBJ1-6,NA,TGTGCCAGTAGTAAAGGCATTGGGGCGTATTCACCCCTCCACTTT,CASSKGIGAYSPLHF
TRBV7-2,15,NA,TRBJ2-1,TRBD2,TGTGCCAGCAGCCCCCGCGGGGGGGGATACAATGAGCAGTTCTTC,CASSPRGGGYNEQFF
TRBV30,15,NA,TRBJ1-5,TRBD1,TGTGCCTGGAGTCCCCCAGGGGGGCGCAATCAGCCCCAGCATTTT,CAWSPPGGRNQPQHF
TRBV6-4,16,NA,TRBJ2-7,NA,TGTGCCAGCAGTGACCCCGGGCAGGGGGGTACCTACGAGCAGTACTTC,CASSDPGQGGTYEQYF
TRBV5-4,15,once,TRBJ2-7,TRBD1,TGTGCCAGCAGCCACCCGGGACAGGGGGCCCACGAGCAGTACTTC,CASSHPGQGAHEQYF
TRBV9,18,NA,TRBJ2-5,TRBD2,TGTGCCAGCAGCCCATCGGGTAGCGGGGGGCCTGAGCAAGAGACCCAGTACTTC,CASSPSGSGGPEQETQYF
TRBV11-2,14,NA,TRBJ1-5,NA,TGTGCCAGCAGCTTAGGCAGGGGTGGACAGCCCCAGCATTTT,CASSLGRGGQPQHF
TRBV3-1/TRBV3-2,14,NA,TRBJ1-2,NA,TGTGCCAGCAGCTTCCAGGCCTTGGGTTATGGCTACACCTTC,CASSFQALGYGYTF
TRBV15,13,NA,TRBJ2-3,NA,TGTGCCACCAGCAGTCGGTTGGCAGATACGCAGTATTTT,CATSSRLADTQYF
TRBV2,15,NA,TRBJ2-2,NA,TGTGCCAGCAGTGAAGGGACTAGGGGGGCCGGGGAGCTGTTTTTT,CASSEGTRGAGELFF
TRBV19,14,NA,TRBJ1-4,TRBD1,TGTGCCAGTAGCTCAACAGGGGACGGTGAAAAACTGTTTTTT,CASSSTGDGEKLFF
TRBV29-1,12,NA,TRBJ2-7,NA,TGCAGCGTGGGGAGGGGGAACGGCGAGCAGTACTTC,CSVGRGNGEQYF
TRBV4-1,13,NA,TRBJ1-2,TRBD1,TGCGCCAGCAGCCAAACAGGGGGCCCCGGCTACACCTTC,CASSQTGGPGYTF